These 9 T cell receptor beta chains share one sample of origin, sequenced in a study of T cells in Graves' hyperthyroidism and ophthalmopathy. The TCR beta CDR3 regions underwent amplification using RNA transcripts as the source. HTBI primers drove first-round RT-PCR of the TCR CDR3. TCRdb re-analysed the multiplex PCR reads in MiXCR, keeping a single row per CDR3 protein. The table shows roughly 720,000 distinct CDR3 sequences, with 15% to 20% occurring only once. Sample: blood. The receptors derive from a man between 50 and 59 years old with Graves' hyperthyroidism.

At least ten counts were recorded for this clonotype. This sequence joins TRBV28 and TRBJ2-2; D remains ambiguous. The CDR3 sequence is 16 residues long. The V end was cut by 6 bases, the J end by 2 bases, with 16 bases between. CDR1 MDHEN and CDR2 SYDVKM come from the germline V gene. CDR3 coding DNA: TGTGCCAGCAGGCCAGACACCGAGCTAAACACCGGGGAGCTGTTTTTT. It specifies CASRPDTELNTGELFF.

The CDR3 reads CASRPGLAGEGSETQYF. The CDR3 bases are TGTGCCAGCAGACCGGGACTAGCGGGAGAAGGGAGCGAGACCCAGTACTTC. The chain employs TRBV2 and TRBJ2-5; 14 bases line up with TRBD2. The germline gives CDR1 SNHLY, CDR2 FYNNEI. This CDR3 spans 17 amino acids. V lost 6 bases and J lost 5; bases outside the gene matches: 11.

This clonotype was counted many times. V and J are TRBV11-2 and TRBJ1-1, with 8 bases lining up with TRBD1. The CDR3 runs to 17 residues. V trimming: 5 bases; J trimming: 3 bases; junction bases outside the gene matches: 14. From germline, CDR1 is SGHAT and CDR2 FQNNGV. As DNA, the CDR3 is TGTGCCAGCAGCCACTGGACAGGGACTGCAATGGACACTGAAGCTTTCTTT. Amino acid sequence: CASSHWTGTAMDTEAFF.

This clonotype showed up many times. This chain joins TRBV7-2 and TRBJ2-3, with 13 bases aligning to TRBD2. CDR1 and CDR2 (germline): SGHTA, FQGNSA. This CDR3 is 16 amino acids long. The V segment lost 5 bases and the J segment 4 bases; nucleotides outside the gene matches: 6. The CDR3 region is CASSPGLAGVADTQYF. CDR3 coding DNA: TGTGCCAGCAGCCCCGGACTAGCGGGAGTGGCAGATACGCAGTATTTT.

This clonotype was recorded many times. The genes are TRBV15 and TRBJ2-3; D possibly corresponds to TRBD2 (6 bases). The V and J ends lost 1 base and 0 bases respectively, with 11 bases between them. The CDR3 is 16 amino acids. The germline CDR1 and CDR2 sequences are LNHNV and YYDKDF (reference sequence). The CDR3 protein is CATSRGASVSTDTQYF. CDR3 sequence (DNA): TGTGCCACCAGCAGAGGGGCTAGCGTTAGCACAGATACGCAGTATTTT.

This clonotype was found many times. The chain carries TRBV7-3 and TRBJ2-2, with 8 bases fitting TRBD2. The CDR3 totals 16 residues. V shed 5 bases, J shed 2 bases, and the junction held 7 bases outside the gene matches. The germline gives CDR1 SGHTA, CDR2 FQGTGA. This chain's CDR3 is CASSPISGRNTGELFF. CDR3 DNA sequence: TGTGCCAGCAGCCCTATCAGCGGGAGAAACACCGGGGAGCTGTTTTTT.

A remark on this clonotype: A single base separates this from a much larger clone, so it may be a read error. The chain is built from TRBV9 and TRBJ2-7, with 7 nucleotides matching TRBD1. J was trimmed by 2 bases and V by 3 bases; bases with no gene match: 5. Germline V CDR1 and CDR2: SGDLS, YYNGEE. This CDR3 has 14 residues. Here the CDR3 reads CASSARDRAYEQYF. CDR3 coding DNA: TGTGCCAGCAGCGCCCGGGACAGAGCCTACGAGCAGTACTTC.

J is TRBJ2-1 and V is TRBV28, with TRBD2 matching 7 bases. V gave up 4 bases and J gave up 10 bases; unmatched junction bases: 7. The germline V gene has CDR1 MDHEN and CDR2 SYDVKM. The length of the CDR3 is 13 residues. The CDR3: CASSSGGRREQFF. The DNA of the CDR3 is TGTGCCAGCAGTTCGGGGGGAAGAAGGGAGCAGTTCTTC.

This clonotype was counted only a few times. The chain links TRBV19 to TRBJ2-3, with 8 bases fitting TRBD1. V lost 6 bases and J lost 0; bases outside the gene matches: 8. Germline V lookup: CDR1 LNHDA, CDR2 SQIVND (reference sequence). The CDR3 loop spans 16 amino acids. The CDR3 nucleotides are TGTGCCAGTAGCGAACCAGGGGGCCCCAGCACAGATACGCAGTATTTT. Translating gives CASSEPGGPSTDTQYF.